This T cell receptor beta chain was captured by sequencing in a study of T cells in Graves' hyperthyroidism and ophthalmopathy. This clonotype was seen ten or more times. The CDR3 totals 15 residues. The junction had 2 bases not matched to a gene; V was cut back by 0 bases and J by 1 base. Germline V gene sequence: CDR1 SEHNR, CDR2 FQNEAQ (reference sequence). TCR beta CDR3 sequences were amplified from RNA transcripts. TCR CDR3 regions were first amplified by RT-PCR with HTBI primers. TCRdb used MiXCR to reprocess the multiplex PCR reads, holding one entry per CDR3 protein. This table has about 480,000 distinct CDR3 sequences, approximately 24% appearing once. Not enrolled were patients with uncontrolled infection, other autoimmune disease, pregnancy or lactation.

This receptor was obtained from a woman between 25 and 40 years old with Graves' ophthalmopathy. The chain uses TRBV7-9 and TRBJ1-1, with 7 bases matching TRBD1. The sequencing input was blood. In DNA, the CDR3 is TGTGCCAGCAGCTTAGCGACAGGGCAGAACACTGAAGCTTTCTTT. Translated: CASSLATGQNTEAFF.